This record covers a single TCR beta chain. An end of the junction differs from the germline gene, which may be a read error. With a J-beta primer mix and a sample-barcoded 5' primer, a second PCR ran about 7 to 12 cycles. TCRdb independently ran MiXCR on the 5' RACE reads; one entry per CDR3 protein. Altogether 780,000 or so distinct CDR3 sequences are present, roughly 25% being singletons, with the ten largest covering approximately 3.7%. The sample belongs to a study of blood T cells in healthy people across ages. This CDR3 has 16 residues. Germline assignment: CDR1 SSHAT and CDR2 FNYEAQ (reference sequence). These data also featured in a second study, about T cells of mothers and their children. As that study records: Overlap ran slightly, non-significantly higher for related than unrelated mother-child pairs.

The chain uses TRBV7-7 and TRBJ2-7; 9 positions match TRBD1. The clonotype comes from a boy aged 5-17 years in good health. Sequencing input: blood. CDR3 DNA sequence: TGTGCTAGCAGCTTAGCCCCGGGACAGGGATTTGACGAGCAGTACTTC. Translation gives CASSLAPGQGFDEQYF.